The entry below gives a single TCR beta chain sequence along with its context. This entry is derived from a study of blood T cell repertoires in COVID-19. The wider study: Material from acute and convalescent COVID-19 was sourced from the United States, Italy and Spain. The analysed material was cDNA or gDNA that came from T cells, B-cell-depleted T cells, or PBMCs.

V shed 5 bases, J shed 2 bases, and the junction held 3 bases outside the gene matches. The germline V gene encodes CDR1 MNHEY and CDR2 SVGAGI. This CDR3 has 14 residues. As originally analysed: Counts of nucleated cells, estimated from reference gene primer amplification, were obtained. Measured with immunoSEQ multiplex PCR; TCRdb has only the in-frame clones, and not every one. V and J calls and clone size are as listed in that table; D and trimming were resolved from the DNA. The sample has approximately 210,000 clones, roughly 89% seen once. The chain is built from TRBV6-5 and TRBJ1-3, with 7 bases matching TRBD1. Sequencing input: peripheral blood. This TCR derives from a man between 25 and 39 years old who had recovered from COVID-19. The CDR3 DNA is TGTGCCAGCAGTACAGGGGCCGCTGGAAACACCATATATTTT. This codes for CASSTGAAGNTIYF.